These T cell receptor beta chains were read from a single sample in a study of cytomegalovirus exposure and HLA in healthy donors. Only in-frame clones appear in the TCRdb table, and some are missing; sequencing was by immunoSEQ multiplex PCR. The data show 150,000 to 200,000 clones, with roughly 91% seen just once and around 4.4% held by the top ten. The sequencing sample was made of PBMCs. The receptor source for this set is a young man in good health and CMV-seropositive. Each CDR3 is given with its conserved first and last residue. Fields, in order: clone size, V gene, J gene, D gene, CDR3 protein, CDR3 DNA. D genes are given only for firm matches. The size field is filled for only some rows; it gives once, few, many or a size class.

-	TRBV28	TRBJ1-3	-	CASSTPAPGNTIYF	TGTGCCAGCAGTACCCCAGCGCCTGGAAACACCATATATTTT
-	TRBV7-9	TRBJ2-2	-	CASSASLRLGNTGELFF	TGTGCCAGCAGCGCGTCGTTGAGACTAGGGAACACCGGGGAGCTGTTTTTT
-	TRBV10-3	TRBJ2-7	TRBD2	CAIREGLANRYEQYF	TGTGCCATCAGGGAGGGACTAGCTAACCGCTACGAGCAGTACTTC
-	TRBV18	TRBJ1-4	-	CASSRKEKLFF	TGTGCCAGCTCGAGAAAGGAAAAACTGTTTTTT
-	TRBV11-3	TRBJ2-2	TRBD1	CASSFSDLLQGATGELFF	TGTGCCAGCAGCTTTTCGGATCTGCTACAGGGGGCCACCGGGGAGCTGTTTTTT
-	TRBV5-6	TRBJ2-7	TRBD1	CASSLGPGQHYEQYF	TGTGCCAGCAGCTTGGGACCGGGACAGCACTACGAGCAGTACTTC
few	TRBV10-1	TRBJ2-7	TRBD2	CASASGRSREQYF	TGCGCCAGCGCTAGCGGGAGAAGTCGCGAGCAGTACTTC
-	TRBV4-1	TRBJ2-1	TRBD2	CASSQIAGGPNNEQFF	TGCGCCAGCAGCCAAATAGCGGGAGGCCCCAACAATGAGCAGTTCTTC
-	TRBV15	TRBJ2-5	TRBD2	CATSRRGGSEWETQYF	TGTGCCACCAGCAGACGGGGCGGGAGCGAGTGGGAGACCCAGTACTTC
-	TRBV7-9	TRBJ2-7	TRBD1	CASSLTGGHYEQYF	TGTGCCAGCAGCCTGACAGGGGGCCACTACGAGCAGTACTTC
-	TRBV5-1	TRBJ2-7	TRBD2	CASSGGLAGAHQYF	TGCGCCAGCAGCGGGGGACTAGCGGGAGCCCATCAGTACTTC
-	TRBV20-1	TRBJ2-7	-	CSAIRREQYF	TGCAGTGCTATAAGGAGGGAGCAGTACTTC
-	TRBV23-1	TRBJ1-2	-	CASSPRTEGGYTF	TGCGCCAGCAGCCCCAGGACAGAGGGCGGCTACACCTTC
-	TRBV6-1	TRBJ2-7	-	CASSREGRGTYEQYF	TGTGCCAGCAGTCGTGAGGGCAGGGGTACTTACGAGCAGTACTTC
-	TRBV5-1	TRBJ1-1	TRBD1	CASSRDRVGTEAFF	TGCGCCAGCAGCAGGGACAGGGTTGGAACTGAAGCTTTCTTT
-	TRBV9	TRBJ2-4	TRBD2	CASSVEGGSVGKNIQYF	TGTGCCAGCAGCGTAGAAGGCGGGAGCGTCGGCAAAAACATTCAGTACTTC
-	TRBV27	TRBJ1-1	-	CASSDRMNTEAFF	TGTGCCAGCAGCGACAGAATGAACACTGAAGCTTTCTTT
-	TRBV27	TRBJ2-1	TRBD1	CASSRDRGGSYNEQFF	TGTGCCAGCAGTCGCGACAGGGGGGGCTCCTACAATGAGCAGTTCTTC
-	TRBV29-1	TRBJ2-5	TRBD1	CSVVGPTGNYQETQYF	TGCAGCGTTGTGGGCCCGACAGGGAATTACCAAGAGACCCAGTACTTC
-	TRBV9	TRBJ2-1	-	CASSPTGTPTYNEQFF	TGTGCCAGCAGCCCTACCGGGACACCAACCTACAATGAGCAGTTCTTC
-	TRBV2	TRBJ2-1	TRBD2	CASSETSGLYNEQFF	TGTGCCAGCAGCGAGACTAGCGGGTTGTACAATGAGCAGTTCTTC
-	TRBV7-9	TRBJ2-7	TRBD2	CASATREGYEQYF	TGTGCCAGCGCCACAAGGGAGGGTTACGAGCAGTACTTC
-	TRBV6-1	TRBJ2-1	-	CASRLTGSSYNEQFF	TGTGCCAGCAGGTTGACAGGTAGCTCCTACAATGAGCAGTTCTTC
-	TRBV28	TRBJ2-3	TRBD2	CASSIPSGRAVDTQYF	TGTGCCAGCAGTATACCTAGCGGGAGGGCCGTAGATACGCAGTATTTT
once	TRBV11-2	TRBJ2-1	-	CASSFPPSRGPGEQFF	TGTGCCAGCAGCTTCCCGCCCTCTCGAGGGCCGGGTGAGCAGTTCTTC
-	TRBV5-1	TRBJ2-3	-	CASSLAGNRVGDTQYF	TGCGCCAGCAGCTTGGCTGGGAACAGGGTAGGCGATACGCAGTATTTT
once	TRBV5-4	TRBJ1-4	TRBD1	CASSAGGQGNEKLFF	TGTGCCAGCAGCGCGGGCGGACAGGGTAATGAAAAACTGTTTTTT
-	TRBV7-9	TRBJ2-5	TRBD2	CASSLPIGTSGSGAQYF	TGTGCCAGCAGCTTACCTATCGGGACTAGCGGGAGTGGGGCCCAGTACTTC
-	TRBV7-9	TRBJ2-1	TRBD2	CASSSKAGGINEQFF	TGTGCCAGCAGCAGTAAAGCGGGAGGGATTAATGAGCAGTTCTTC
-	TRBV5-6	TRBJ2-1	-	CASNLGTRPMSSYNEQFF	TGTGCCAGCAACCTAGGGACTCGCCCCATGAGCTCCTACAATGAGCAGTTCTTC
few	TRBV18	TRBJ1-1	-	CASSPGGTGTEAFF	TGTGCCAGCTCACCGGGGGGTACGGGCACTGAAGCTTTCTTT
-	TRBV6-1	TRBJ1-1	TRBD1	CASSTPGTGGVGAFF	TGTGCCAGCAGTACCCCCGGGACAGGGGGTGTCGGAGCTTTCTTT
-	TRBV13	TRBJ2-7	TRBD2	CASSLGLAETYEQYF	TGTGCCAGCAGCTTAGGACTAGCGGAGACTTACGAGCAGTACTTC
-	TRBV6-6	TRBJ2-1	TRBD2	CASSPRSGRAYEQFF	TGTGCCAGCAGCCCGCGGAGCGGGAGGGCCTATGAGCAGTTCTTC
-	TRBV27	TRBJ2-2	TRBD2	CASSFPSGGPSLTGELFF	TGTGCCAGCAGTTTCCCTAGCGGTGGGCCGAGTTTGACCGGGGAGCTGTTTTTT
-	TRBV7-6	TRBJ2-6	-	CASSLGHRGTGANVLTF	TGTGCCAGCAGCTTAGGGCATCGCGGTACTGGGGCCAACGTCCTGACTTTC
-	TRBV6-1	TRBJ2-1	TRBD2	CASQSGSAYNEQFF	TGTGCCAGCCAGAGCGGGAGTGCGTACAATGAGCAGTTCTTC
few	TRBV6-5	TRBJ2-7	TRBD2	CASSYGLAGAGVEQYF	TGTGCCAGCAGTTACGGTCTAGCGGGAGCCGGGGTCGAGCAGTACTTC
once	TRBV2	TRBJ1-4	TRBD1	CASTAGTAATNEKLFF	TGTGCCAGCACAGCAGGGACAGCTGCAACTAATGAAAAACTGTTTTTT
-	TRBV7-6	TRBJ2-1	TRBD1	CASSTPGTANNEQFF	TGTGCCAGCAGCACTCCTGGGACAGCTAACAATGAGCAGTTCTTC
-	TRBV18	TRBJ2-5	TRBD1	CASSIQGRETQYF	TGTGCCAGCTCAATACAGGGGAGAGAGACCCAGTACTTC
-	TRBV11-2	TRBJ2-2	TRBD2	CASSPRTSGSPNTGELFF	TGTGCCAGCAGCCCGCGGACTAGCGGGAGCCCCAACACCGGGGAGCTGTTTTTT
-	TRBV7-6	TRBJ2-7	-	CASSPRQSPYEQYF	TGTGCCAGCAGCCCCCGACAGAGTCCCTACGAGCAGTACTTC
once	TRBV7-6	TRBJ2-1	-	CASSLSGDEQFF	TGTGCCAGCAGCTTATCGGGGGACGAGCAGTTCTTC
-	TRBV5-1	TRBJ2-7	TRBD2	CASSLDGSGAGGPYEQYF	TGCGCCAGCAGCTTGGACGGGAGCGGAGCGGGAGGGCCGTACGAGCAGTACTTC
-	TRBV19	TRBJ1-2	TRBD1	CASSISGQGYYGYTF	TGTGCCAGTAGTATCTCGGGACAGGGATACTATGGCTACACCTTC
-	TRBV2	TRBJ2-3	TRBD1	CATRGTDTDTQYF	TGTGCCACAAGAGGGACAGACACAGATACGCAGTATTTT
-	TRBV7-2	TRBJ1-1	-	CASRSGGATEAFF	TGTGCCAGCAGGTCCGGGGGTGCCACTGAAGCTTTCTTT
-	TRBV19	TRBJ2-1	TRBD2	CASSIGGRALINEQFF	TGTGCCAGTAGTATAGGGGGGAGGGCCCTCATCAATGAGCAGTTCTTC
-	TRBV5-1	TRBJ1-5	-	CASSPGGGYQPQHF	TGCGCCAGCAGCCCCGGGGGGGGATATCAGCCCCAGCATTTT